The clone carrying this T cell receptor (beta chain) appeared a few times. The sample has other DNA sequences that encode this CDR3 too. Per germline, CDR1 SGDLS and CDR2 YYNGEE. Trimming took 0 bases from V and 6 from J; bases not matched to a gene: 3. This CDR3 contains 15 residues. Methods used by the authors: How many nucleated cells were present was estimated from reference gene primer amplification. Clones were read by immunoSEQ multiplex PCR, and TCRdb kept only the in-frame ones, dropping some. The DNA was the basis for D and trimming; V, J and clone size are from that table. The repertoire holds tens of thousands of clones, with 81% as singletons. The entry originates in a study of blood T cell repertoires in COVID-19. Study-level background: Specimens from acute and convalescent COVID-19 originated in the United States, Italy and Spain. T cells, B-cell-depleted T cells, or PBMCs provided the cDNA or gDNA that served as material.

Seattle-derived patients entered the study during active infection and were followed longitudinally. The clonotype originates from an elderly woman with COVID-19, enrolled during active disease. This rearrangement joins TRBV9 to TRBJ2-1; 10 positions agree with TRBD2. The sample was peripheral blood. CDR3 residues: CASSVGLAGVNEQFF. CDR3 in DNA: TGTGCCAGCAGCGTAGGGCTAGCGGGAGTCAATGAGCAGTTCTTC.